Listed below are T cell receptor beta chains from one sample, sequenced in a study of metastatic and nonmetastatic thyroid tumors. TCRdb re-called the PCR reads through MiXCR. The sample consists of fewer than 9,000 clones, approximately 32% of them appearing once. The sample was tumor tissue. The receptors stem from a female donor with papillary thyroid cancer or a benign thyroid nodule (not recorded which). Some clones in this sample may be carry-over from other donors' samples. CDR3s include the opening cysteine and the closing phenylalanine or tryptophan. A D gene is named only where the DNA matches it firmly. Only part of the rows carry a size: once, few, many, or a class if the clone is expanded.

abundance,v_gene,d_gene,j_gene,CDR3nt,CDR3aa
-,TRBV2,-,TRBJ1-6,TGTGCCAGCAGCCTCGGACAGCGGACTTCACCCCTCCACTTT,CASSLGQRTSPLHF
-,TRBV15,TRBD2,TRBJ2-1,TGTGCCACCAGCAGAGATCGGCGGGAGGAGGAGTTCTTC,CATSRDRREEEFF
-,TRBV6-7,TRBD1,TRBJ2-5,TGTGCCAGCAGTTGGGACAGGCAAGGGACCCAGTACTTC,CASSWDRQGTQYF
few,TRBV3-1,-,TRBJ1-4,TGTGCCAGCACCCCGGGGCAGTGTCTTAAAAAACTGTTTTTT,CASTPGQCLKKLFF
medium-sized,TRBV20-1,TRBD2,TRBJ2-5,TGCAGTGCTAGCCAAAGCGGGAGAGAGACCCAGTACTTC,CSASQSGRETQYF
few,TRBV6-5,TRBD1,TRBJ2-7,TGTGCCAGCAGTTTCCGACAGGGCTACGAGCAGTACTTC,CASSFRQGYEQYF
medium-sized,TRBV27,-,TRBJ2-2,TGTGCCAGCGGAACTCAGCCCGGGGAGCTGTTTTTT,CASGTQPGELFF
many,TRBV10-2,TRBD1,TRBJ1-5,TGCGCCAGCAGGGGACAGGCCAATCAGCCCCAGCATTTT,CASRGQANQPQHF
-,TRBV25-1,-,TRBJ1-2,TGTGCCAGCAGTCTCGGAACTAACTATGGCTACACCTTC,CASSLGTNYGYTF
-,TRBV7-9,-,TRBJ1-3,TGTGCCAGCATAGGACGGCGAAACACCATATATTTT,CASIGRRNTIYF
medium-sized,TRBV18,-,TRBJ2-5,TGTGCCAGCTCTCTCCTAGCTGAAGAGACCCAGTACTTC,CASSLLAEETQYF
-,TRBV28,TRBD1,TRBJ2-7,TGTGCCAGCACTAAAGGACAGGCACACTACGAGCAGTACTTC,CASTKGQAHYEQYF
many,TRBV20-1,-,TRBJ2-5,TGCAGTGCTAGGGGGGCGGGGGTCCCAGAGACCCAGTACTTC,CSARGAGVPETQYF
-,TRBV4-3,TRBD1,TRBJ1-2,TGCGCCAGCAGCCTCTCATCCGGACAGGGGGATGGCTACACCTTC,CASSLSSGQGDGYTF
many,TRBV5-8,-,TRBJ2-7,TGTGCCAGCAGCCCGTCAGGCCCGCTACGGGGCGAGCAGTACTTC,CASSPSGPLRGEQYF
-,TRBV28,-,TRBJ1-2,TGTGCCAGCAGAACAGGGTATGGAAACTATGGCTACACCTTC,CASRTGYGNYGYTF
-,TRBV20-1,-,TRBJ2-2,TGCAGTGCTAGAGGAGAGGGGGACACCGGGGAGCTGTTTTTT,CSARGEGDTGELFF
-,TRBV5-1,TRBD1,TRBJ1-2,TGCGCCAGCAACGTTGACAGGGACTATGGCTACACCTTC,CASNVDRDYGYTF
-,TRBV6-5,TRBD1,TRBJ1-2,TGTGCCAGCAGTTACTCACAGGGGGCGACGACCTATGGCTACACCTTC,CASSYSQGATTYGYTF
few,TRBV30,-,TRBJ2-1,TGTGCCTGGAGTTGGGACGCCTCCTACAATGAGCAGTTCTTC,CAWSWDASYNEQFF